The present T cell receptor beta chain was sequenced within a study of cytomegalovirus exposure and HLA in healthy donors. Notes on the study in general: Specific recognition of CMV antigens was confirmed in vitro for a few chains (all CMV-associated). Among TCR beta chains, those listed as cytomegalovirus-associated numbered about 150.

Per germline, CDR1 ENHRY and CDR2 SYGVKD. This CDR3 comprises 14 residues. After removal of 2 bases from V and 4 bases from J, the junction contained 2 bases not matched to a gene. This clone has a handful of counts. What it binds is not known. Using immunoSEQ multiplex PCR, the repertoire was profiled, and TCRdb retains in-frame clones only, with some absent. Among 150,000 to 200,000 clones listed, 81% were seen once. V and J are TRBV10-3 and TRBJ2-7; TRBD2 aligns across 10 bases. Sequenced input: PBMCs. This receptor was obtained from a woman in her twenties or thirties in good health and CMV-seronegative. The CDR3 protein is CAISEGLAEYEQYF. CDR3 coding DNA: TGTGCCATCAGTGAGGGACTAGCGGAATACGAGCAGTACTTC.